This T cell receptor beta chain is drawn from a study of blood T cell repertoires in COVID-19 (dated by TCRdb to the early 2020s). About the full investigation: Samples covering the acute and convalescent phases of COVID-19 were provided by collaborators in the United States, Italy and Spain. The prospective study material was composed of cDNA or gDNA derived from T cells, B-cell-depleted T cells, or PBMCs. Deeply sampled blood TCRbeta repertoires from subjects exposed to, actively infected with, or recovered from COVID-19 were included in the dataset. A freely available public database, intended as a resource for researchers studying the immune response to SARS-CoV-2, is where the repertoires were released. The samples were drawn from two sources: the first 160 participants of the ongoing ImmuneRACE study, and 1,254 subjects contributed by 6 global collaborators. Nearly every sample came with metadata listing a de-identified subject ID, COVID-19 status, age in years and sex. Where available, HLA class I and class II types were obtained from metadata supplied by the sample provider rather than from assay-based typing. Findings and caveats that apply to the study as a whole: The amount of clinical and demographic metadata varied by source and participant and was provided uncurated.

Another Seattle source contributed samples from volunteer blood donors who had recovered from COVID-19. Collaborating institutions collected whole blood in K2EDTA tubes following their own protocols. For TCRbeta analysis, collaborators shipped samples as frozen whole blood, isolated PBMCs, or DNA extracted from either of those sample types. This clone came up a few times. The specificity of this receptor is unknown. Base qualities are not at hand, and no much larger clone is one base apart. TCRbeta CDR3 regions were amplified from genomic DNA by means of the immunoSEQ Assay, a bias-controlled multiplex PCR. The authors' analysis ran thus. Nucleated cell counts per sample were estimated from amplification of reference gene primers within the assay. To quantify the absolute abundance of each unique TCRbeta CDR3 rearrangement, sequence reads were collapsed and filtered. For each sample, productive Simpson clonality was calculated as the square root of Simpson's diversity index across productive rearrangements. TCRdb's version of the immuneACCESS table is confined to in-frame rearrangements and falls short of the full clone set. An unresolved V gene accounts for under half of the shortfall where checked; the remainder is of unknown origin. The DNA gave D and trimming, while V, J and clone size come from that table. This sample is represented by a few hundred thousand clones; 85% to 90% of them were singletons. Around 4.6% of the sample belongs to the ten largest clones.

From the cysteine up to the phenylalanine, the CDR3 has a length of 14 residues. Here the CDR3 DNA is all that survives: 42 bases in frame from base 1. The germline V gene encodes CDR1 SEHNR and CDR2 FQNEAQ (reference sequence). V is pared back by 0 bases and J by 9 bases, with 9 bases lying between the germline termini. This sequence originates from a woman aged 40 to 50 who had recovered from COVID-19. The rearranged chain carries TRBV7-9 and TRBJ1-6; the D gene is perhaps TRBD1, on 5 matching bases. Sequenced input: peripheral blood. The CDR3 region: CASSLAEGASPLHF. In nucleotide form, the sequence is TGTGCCAGCAGCTTAGCGGAAGGGGCTTCACCCCTCCACTTT.